The clone carrying this T cell receptor beta chain was recorded many times. The source of the sample is a study of human T cells and chemical hapten exposure. The wider study: All through the approximately 22-week study, the scalp of each patient received diphenylcyclopropenone doses weekly.

Trimming removed 0 bases from V and 7 bases from J, with 9 bases in between. The germline V gene has CDR1 DFQATT and CDR2 SNEGSKA (reference sequence). There are 12 residues in the CDR3. Time point reported: patch test 2, 6 weeks after DPC sensitization. Noted treatment: therapeutic diphenylcyclopropenone sensitization with weekly scalp DPC. MiXCR was run by TCRdb on the RACE reads, yielding one entry per CDR3 protein. The profile covers tens of thousands of distinct CDR3 sequences, with around 6.7% appearing a single time and 1.3% taken by the ten largest. The rearrangement links TRBV20-1 to TRBJ1-1; D uncertain. This sequence was found in a young woman with alopecia areata. Some clones in this sample may be carry-over from other donors' samples. Source: whole blood, taken in connection with sensitization to the hapten diphenylcyclopropenone (DPC). CDR3 region: CSARDGRVEAFF. The DNA of the CDR3 is TGCAGTGCTAGAGATGGGAGGGTTGAAGCTTTCTTT.